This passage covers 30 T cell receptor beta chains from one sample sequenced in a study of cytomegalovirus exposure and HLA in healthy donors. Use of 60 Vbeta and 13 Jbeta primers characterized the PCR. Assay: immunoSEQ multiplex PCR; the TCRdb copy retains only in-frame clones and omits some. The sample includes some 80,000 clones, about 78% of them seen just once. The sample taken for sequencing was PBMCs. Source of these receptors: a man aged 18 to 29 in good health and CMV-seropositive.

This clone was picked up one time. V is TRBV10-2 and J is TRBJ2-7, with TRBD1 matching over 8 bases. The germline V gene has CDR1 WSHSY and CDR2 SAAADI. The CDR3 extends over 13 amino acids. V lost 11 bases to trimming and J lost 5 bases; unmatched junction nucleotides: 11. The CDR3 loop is CAALGAGGDEQYF. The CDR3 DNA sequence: TGCGCCGCCCTTGGGGCAGGGGGCGACGAGCAGTACTTC.

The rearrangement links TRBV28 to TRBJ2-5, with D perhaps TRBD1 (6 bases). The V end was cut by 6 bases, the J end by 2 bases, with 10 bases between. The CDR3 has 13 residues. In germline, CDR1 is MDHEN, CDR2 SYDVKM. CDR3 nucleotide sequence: TGTGCCAGCAGGCCAGACAGGCAAGAGACCCAGTACTTC. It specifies CASRPDRQETQYF.

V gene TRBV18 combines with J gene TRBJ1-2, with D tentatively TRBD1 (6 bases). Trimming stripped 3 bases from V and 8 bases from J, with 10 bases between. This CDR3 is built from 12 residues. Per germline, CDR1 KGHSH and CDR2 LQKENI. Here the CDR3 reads CASSPRTEGYTF. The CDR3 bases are TGTGCCAGCTCACCCCGGACAGAAGGCTACACCTTC.

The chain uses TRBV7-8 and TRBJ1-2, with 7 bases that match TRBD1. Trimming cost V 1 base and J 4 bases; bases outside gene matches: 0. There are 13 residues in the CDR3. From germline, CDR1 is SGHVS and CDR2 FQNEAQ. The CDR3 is CASSLGQGYGYTF. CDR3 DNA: TGTGCCAGCAGCTTAGGACAGGGCTATGGCTACACCTTC. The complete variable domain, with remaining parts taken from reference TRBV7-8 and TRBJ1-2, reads GAGVSQSPRYKVAKRGQDVALRCDPISGHVSLFWYQQALGQGPEFLTYFQNEAQLDKSGLPSDRFFAERPEGSVSTLKIQRTQQEDSAVYLCASSLGQGYGYTFGSGTRLTVV.

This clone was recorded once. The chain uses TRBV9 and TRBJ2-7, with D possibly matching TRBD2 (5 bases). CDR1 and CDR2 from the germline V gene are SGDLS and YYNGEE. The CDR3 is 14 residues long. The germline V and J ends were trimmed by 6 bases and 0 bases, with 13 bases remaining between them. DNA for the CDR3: TGTGCCAGCACCCACAGCGGCGACTCCTACGAGCAGTACTTC. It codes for CASTHSGDSYEQYF. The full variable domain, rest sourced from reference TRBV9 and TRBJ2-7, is DSGVTQTPKHLITATGQRVTLRCSPRSGDLSVYWYQQSLDQGLQFLIQYYNGEERAKGNILERFSAQQFPDLHSELNLSSLELGDSALYFCASTHSGDSYEQYFGPGTRLTVT.

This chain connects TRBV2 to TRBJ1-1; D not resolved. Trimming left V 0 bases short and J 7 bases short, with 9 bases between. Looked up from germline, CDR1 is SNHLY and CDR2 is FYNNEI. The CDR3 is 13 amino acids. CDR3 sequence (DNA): TGTGCCAGCAGTGAAGCGGAAAGCGGTGAAGCTTTCTTT. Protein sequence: CASSEAESGEAFF.

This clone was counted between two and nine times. The CDR3 is CASSFMDTGTEAFF. The CDR3 DNA reads as TGCGCCAGCAGCTTCATGGACACGGGCACTGAAGCTTTCTTT. The chain couples TRBV5-1 to TRBJ1-1; D might be TRBD1 (5 bases). CDR1 is SGHRS and CDR2 is YFSETQ in the germline V gene. The CDR3 spans 14 residues. Trimming removed 2 bases at V and 4 bases at J, with 12 bases between.

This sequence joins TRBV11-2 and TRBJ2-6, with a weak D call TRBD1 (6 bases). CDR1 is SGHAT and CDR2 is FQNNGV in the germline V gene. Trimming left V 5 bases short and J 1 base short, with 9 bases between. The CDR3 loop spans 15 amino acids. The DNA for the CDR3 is TGTGCCAGCAGCGAACAGGGTTCTGGGGCCAACGTCCTGACTTTC. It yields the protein CASSEQGSGANVLTF.

The chain's CDR3 is CASMRNTDTQYF. CDR3 DNA sequence: TGTGCCAGCATGCGCAACACAGATACGCAGTATTTT. This rearrangement joins TRBV2 to TRBJ2-3; no definite D call. The length of the CDR3 is 12 residues. Trimming cost V 7 bases and J 2 bases, with 7 bases left between them. CDR1 is SNHLY, CDR2 FYNNEI, per germline. The full variable domain, completed using reference TRBV2 and TRBJ2-3, is EPEVTQTPSHQVTQMGQEVILRCVPISNHLYFYWYRQILGQKVEFLVSFYNNEISEKSEIFDDQFSVERPDGSNFTLKIRSTKLEDSAMYFCASMRNTDTQYFGPGTRLTVL.

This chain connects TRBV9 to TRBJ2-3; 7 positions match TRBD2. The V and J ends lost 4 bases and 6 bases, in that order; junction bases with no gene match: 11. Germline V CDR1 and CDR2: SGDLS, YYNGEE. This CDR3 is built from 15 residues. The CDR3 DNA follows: TGTGCCAGCAGCTCATGGGGGACTAATTCTGATACGCAGTATTTT. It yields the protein CASSSWGTNSDTQYF.

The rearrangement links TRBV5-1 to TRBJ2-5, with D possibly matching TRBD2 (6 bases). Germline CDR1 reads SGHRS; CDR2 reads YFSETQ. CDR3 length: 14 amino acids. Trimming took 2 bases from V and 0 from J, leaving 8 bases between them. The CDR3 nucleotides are TGCGCCAGCAGCTTTAGCGGCAACCAAGAGACCCAGTACTTC. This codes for CASSFSGNQETQYF.

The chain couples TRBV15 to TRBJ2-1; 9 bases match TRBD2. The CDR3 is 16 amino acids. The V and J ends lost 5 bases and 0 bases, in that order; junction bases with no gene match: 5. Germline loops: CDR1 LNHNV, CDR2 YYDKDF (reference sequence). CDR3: CATSGSGSPSYNEQFF. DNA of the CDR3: TGTGCCACCAGCGGTAGCGGGAGTCCCTCCTACAATGAGCAGTTCTTC. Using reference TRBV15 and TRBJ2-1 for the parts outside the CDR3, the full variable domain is DAMVIQNPRYQVTQFGKPVTLSCSQTLNHNVMYWYQQKSSQAPKLLFHYYDKDFNNEADTPDNFQSRRPNTSFCFLDIRSPGLGDTAMYLCATSGSGSPSYNEQFFGPGTRLTVL.

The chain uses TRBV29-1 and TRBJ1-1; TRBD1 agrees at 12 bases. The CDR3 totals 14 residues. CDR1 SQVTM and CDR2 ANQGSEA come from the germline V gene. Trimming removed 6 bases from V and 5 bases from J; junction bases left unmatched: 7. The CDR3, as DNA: TGCAGCGTCACGGGACAGGGGGCAGGAACTGAAGCTTTCTTT. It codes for CSVTGQGAGTEAFF.

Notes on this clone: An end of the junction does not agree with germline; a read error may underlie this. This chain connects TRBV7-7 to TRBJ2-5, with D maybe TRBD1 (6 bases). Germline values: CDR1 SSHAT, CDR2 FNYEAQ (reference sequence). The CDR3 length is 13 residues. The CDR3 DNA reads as TGTGCTAGCAGCCTCAGGGGAGAAGAGACCCAGTACTTC. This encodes CASSLRGEETQYF.

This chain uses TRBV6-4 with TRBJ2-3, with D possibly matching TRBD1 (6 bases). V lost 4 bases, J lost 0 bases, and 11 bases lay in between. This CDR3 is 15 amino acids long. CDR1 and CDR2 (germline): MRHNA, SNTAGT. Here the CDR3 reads CASSGQGHSTDTQYF. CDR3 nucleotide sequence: TGTGCCAGCAGTGGGCAGGGACATAGCACAGATACGCAGTATTTT.

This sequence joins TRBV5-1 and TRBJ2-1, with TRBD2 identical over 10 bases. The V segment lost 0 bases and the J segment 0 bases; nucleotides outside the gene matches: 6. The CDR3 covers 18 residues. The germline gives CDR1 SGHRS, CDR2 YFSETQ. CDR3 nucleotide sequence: TGCGCCAGCAGCTTGGATCATCCTAGCGGGAGCTCCTACAATGAGCAGTTCTTC. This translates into CASSLDHPSGSSYNEQFF.

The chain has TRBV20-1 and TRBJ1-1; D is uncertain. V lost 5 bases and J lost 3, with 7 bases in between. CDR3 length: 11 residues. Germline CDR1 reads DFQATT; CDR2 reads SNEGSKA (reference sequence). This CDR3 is CSAARDTEAFF. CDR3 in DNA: TGCAGTGCTGCGAGAGACACTGAAGCTTTCTTT.

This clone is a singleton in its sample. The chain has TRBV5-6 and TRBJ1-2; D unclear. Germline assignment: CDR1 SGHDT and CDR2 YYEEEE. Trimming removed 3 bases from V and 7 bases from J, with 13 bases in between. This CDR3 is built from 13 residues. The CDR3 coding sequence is TGTGCCAGCAGCTCCGGAGGATACTCTGGCTACACCTTC. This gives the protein CASSSGGYSGYTF.

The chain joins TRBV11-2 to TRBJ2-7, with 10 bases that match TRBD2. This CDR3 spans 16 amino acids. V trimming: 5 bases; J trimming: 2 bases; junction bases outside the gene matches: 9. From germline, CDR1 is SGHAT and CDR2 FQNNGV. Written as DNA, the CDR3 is TGTGCCAGCAGCCGGTGGGGACTAGCGCCCACCTACGAGCAGTACTTC. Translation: CASSRWGLAPTYEQYF.

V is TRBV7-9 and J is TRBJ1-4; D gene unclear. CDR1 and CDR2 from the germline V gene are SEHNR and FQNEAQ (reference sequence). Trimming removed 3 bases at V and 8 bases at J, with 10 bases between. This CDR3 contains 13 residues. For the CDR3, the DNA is TGTGCCAGCAGCTTTAATCACGGGGAAAAACTGTTTTTT. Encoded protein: CASSFNHGEKLFF. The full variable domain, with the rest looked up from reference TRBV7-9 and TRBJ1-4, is DTGVSQNPRHKITKRGQNVTFRCDPISEHNRLYWYRQTLGQGPEFLTYFQNEAQLEKSRLLSDRFSAERPKGSFSTLEIQRTEQGDSAMYLCASSFNHGEKLFFGSGTQLSVL.

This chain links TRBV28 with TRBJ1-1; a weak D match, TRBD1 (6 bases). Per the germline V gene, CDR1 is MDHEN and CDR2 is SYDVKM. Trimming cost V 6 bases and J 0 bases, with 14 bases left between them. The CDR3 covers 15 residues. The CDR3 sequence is CASRRRGGMNTEAFF. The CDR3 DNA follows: TGTGCCAGCAGGAGACGAGGGGGTATGAACACTGAAGCTTTCTTT.

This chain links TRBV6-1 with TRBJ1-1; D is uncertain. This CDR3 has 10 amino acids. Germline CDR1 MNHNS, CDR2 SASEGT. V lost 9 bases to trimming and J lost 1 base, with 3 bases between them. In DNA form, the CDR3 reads TGTGCCAGTAAGAACACTGAAGCTTTCTTT. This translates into CASKNTEAFF.

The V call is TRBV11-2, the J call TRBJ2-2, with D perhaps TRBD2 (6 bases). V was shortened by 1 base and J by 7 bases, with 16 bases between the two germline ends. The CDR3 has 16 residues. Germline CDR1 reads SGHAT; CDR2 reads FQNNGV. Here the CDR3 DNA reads TGTGCCAGCAGCTTAGGAGTAGGGAGGAGGAGCGGGGAGCTGTTTTTT. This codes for CASSLGVGRRSGELFF.

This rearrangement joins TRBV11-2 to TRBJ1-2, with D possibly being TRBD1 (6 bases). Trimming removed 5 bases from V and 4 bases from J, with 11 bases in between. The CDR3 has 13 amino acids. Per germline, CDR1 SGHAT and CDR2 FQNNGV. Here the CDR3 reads CASSPTGFYGYTF. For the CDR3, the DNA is TGTGCCAGCAGCCCTACAGGGTTCTATGGCTACACCTTC.

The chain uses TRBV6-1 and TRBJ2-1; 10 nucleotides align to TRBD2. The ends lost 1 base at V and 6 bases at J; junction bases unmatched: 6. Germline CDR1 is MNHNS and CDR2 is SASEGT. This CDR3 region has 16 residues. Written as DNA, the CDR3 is TGTGCCAGCAGTGAAGGACCGGGACTAGCGACCAATGAGCAGTTCTTC. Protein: CASSEGPGLATNEQFF.

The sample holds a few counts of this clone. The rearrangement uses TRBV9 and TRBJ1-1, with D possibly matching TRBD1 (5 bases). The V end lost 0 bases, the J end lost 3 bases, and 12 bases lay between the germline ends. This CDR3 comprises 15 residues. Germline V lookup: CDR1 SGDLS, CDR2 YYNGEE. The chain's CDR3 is CASSVASGGDTEAFF. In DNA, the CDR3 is TGTGCCAGCAGCGTAGCTTCAGGAGGGGACACTGAAGCTTTCTTT. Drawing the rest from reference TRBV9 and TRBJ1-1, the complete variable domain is DSGVTQTPKHLITATGQRVTLRCSPRSGDLSVYWYQQSLDQGLQFLIQYYNGEERAKGNILERFSAQQFPDLHSELNLSSLELGDSALYFCASSVASGGDTEAFFGQGTRLTVV.

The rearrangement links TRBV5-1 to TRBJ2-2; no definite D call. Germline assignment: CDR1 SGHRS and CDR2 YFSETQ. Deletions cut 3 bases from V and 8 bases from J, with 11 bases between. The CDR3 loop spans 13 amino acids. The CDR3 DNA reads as TGCGCCAGCAGCTATGAGGTGTCTGGGGAGCTGTTTTTT. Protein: CASSYEVSGELFF.

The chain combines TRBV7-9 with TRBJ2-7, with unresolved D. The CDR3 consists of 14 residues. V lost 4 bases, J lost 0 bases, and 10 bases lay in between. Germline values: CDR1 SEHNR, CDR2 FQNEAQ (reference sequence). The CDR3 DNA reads TGTGCCAGCAGCTCCCCCCTCCTCTCCTACGAGCAGTACTTC. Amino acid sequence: CASSSPLLSYEQYF.

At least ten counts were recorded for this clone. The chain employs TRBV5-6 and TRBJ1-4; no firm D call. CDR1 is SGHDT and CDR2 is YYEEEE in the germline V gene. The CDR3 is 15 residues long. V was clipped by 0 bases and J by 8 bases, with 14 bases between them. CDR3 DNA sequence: TGTGCCAGCAGCTTGGCCATAGCAAGAGGCGAAAAACTGTTTTTT. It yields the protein CASSLAIARGEKLFF.

CDR3 bases: TGCGCCAGCAGCTTGTTAGGGGTACAGTTGAATACGCAGTATTTT. Its protein is CASSLLGVQLNTQYF. The chain has TRBV5-1 and TRBJ2-3, with D maybe TRBD1 (5 bases). Germline lookup yields CDR1 SGHRS and CDR2 YFSETQ. CDR3 length: 15 residues. The V and J ends lost 1 base and 7 bases respectively, with 16 bases between them.